The sequence of this T cell receptor (beta chain) was determined in a study of blood T cell repertoires in COVID-19. For the study at large: Some COVID-19 samples were acute and others convalescent; all came from the United States, Italy and Spain. In each case, the material was cDNA or gDNA derived from T cells, B-cell-depleted T cells, or PBMCs.

Data came from immunoSEQ multiplex PCR; TCRdb stores just in-frame clones and leaves some out. The data hold 200,000 to 250,000 clones, with just under 85% observed a single time. Trimming stripped 5 bases from V and 6 bases from J, with 5 bases between. CDR3 length: 10 amino acids. The germline V gene encodes CDR1 MNHEY and CDR2 SVGAGI. This TCR was recovered from a man aged 80 or over with acute or convalescent COVID-19. The sample comprised peripheral blood. The V and J genes are TRBV6-5 and TRBJ2-7; a possible D gene is TRBD2 (5 bases). The CDR3 coding sequence is TGTGCCAGCAGTCGGGGCGAGCAGTACTTC. Translation gives CASSRGEQYF.